This T cell receptor (beta chain) derives from a study of shared clonotypes between healthy human individuals. A word on this clone: Relative to the germline gene, one junction end is altered; a read error may explain this.

A split of CD4+ cells into CD45RA+ naive and CD45RA-negative memory subsets was performed. An assay was performed, and its level was deep. Each PCR replicate from the sorted subsets contained around 0.2 ug DNA, which is 25,000 to 30,000 T cell genomes. TCRdb's copy holds only in-frame clones and misses some; the assay was immunoSEQ multiplex PCR. There are roughly 2.5 million clones in the sample; 90% to 95% occur only once, and 0.13% to 0.15% lies in the top ten. CDR3 length: 11 amino acids. Sequenced sample: naive CD4+ T cells sorted from blood. Subset: CD45RA+ positively selected. This sequence originates from a young man in good health. The chain is built from TRBV5-3 and TRBJ1-2, with D perhaps matching TRBD1 (5 bases). TRBV5-3 is classed as an ORF, of uncertain function. CDR3 sequence reads: CARSLKRDRSF. In DNA form, the CDR3 reads TGTGCCAGAAGCTTAAAAAGGGACCGCTCCTTC.